These 10 T cell receptor beta chains were all obtained from the same sample, sequenced in a study of control samples from healthy donors and cancer patients. Generated by immunoSEQ multiplex PCR, the TCRdb table keeps only in-frame clones and is missing some. The sample includes 50,000 to 55,000 clones, about nine tenths seen only once; the top ten take around 15%. The sequencing input was PBMCs. All receptors come from a man aged 60 to 69 with head and neck cancer.

The chain is built from TRBV7-2 and TRBJ2-2; D is unresolved. V gave up 3 bases and J gave up 0 bases, with 8 bases separating them. CDR3 length: 15 residues. Germline V CDR1 and CDR2: SGHTA, FQGNSA. CDR3 coding DNA: TGTGCCAGCAGCTTGCTAGTTACGAACACCGGGGAGCTGTTTTTT. Protein product: CASSLLVTNTGELFF. Full variable domain (outside the CDR3, taken from reference TRBV7-2 and TRBJ2-2): GAGVSQSPSNKVTEKGKDVELRCDPISGHTALYWYRQSLGQGLEFLIYFQGNSAPDKSGLPSDRFSAERTGGSVSTLTIQRTQQEDSAVYLCASSLLVTNTGELFFGEGSRLTVL.

The chain is built from TRBV5-1 and TRBJ2-1; TRBD2 matches 11 bases. The CDR3 runs to 14 residues. Germline loops: CDR1 SGHRS, CDR2 YFSETQ. The ends lost 0 bases at V and 8 bases at J; junction bases unmatched: 1. CDR3 residues: CASSLGLAGHEQFF. The CDR3 bases are TGCGCCAGCAGCTTGGGACTAGCGGGGCATGAGCAGTTCTTC.

The rearrangement uses TRBV10-3 and TRBJ2-7; the match to TRBD1 covers 12 bases. The CDR3 length is 12 residues. Germline V gives CDR1 ENHRY, CDR2 SYGVKD. With V trimmed by 11 bases and J by 4 bases, 3 bases remained unmatched. DNA of the CDR3: TGTGCCGGGGGACAGGGGGCTTACGAGCAGTACTTC. Its protein product is CAGGQGAYEQYF.

The genes are TRBV18 and TRBJ1-3, with D perhaps TRBD1 (5 bases). Germline CDR1 reads KGHSH; CDR2 reads LQKENI. Trimming shortened V by 3 bases and J by 7 bases, and 10 bases separated the two germline ends. The CDR3 has 13 amino acids. This CDR3 is CASSPPAGNTIYF. DNA for the CDR3: TGTGCCAGCTCACCGCCGGCAGGGAACACCATATATTTT.

A single count supports this clone. The rearrangement joins TRBV2 to TRBJ1-5; 7 bases are shared with TRBD1. J was trimmed by 10 bases and V by 9 bases; bases with no gene match: 15. The germline CDR1 and CDR2 sequences are SNHLY and FYNNEI. There are 14 residues in the CDR3. The CDR3 sequence: CASSRTGHVGPQHF. CDR3 coding DNA: TGTGCCAGTAGTAGGACAGGCCACGTTGGACCCCAGCATTTT.

V and J are TRBV7-2 and TRBJ2-1; 9 positions match TRBD2. The V and J ends lost 1 base and 13 bases, in that order; junction bases with no gene match: 14. The CDR3 spans 16 residues. Germline CDR1 is SGHTA and CDR2 is FQGNSA. CDR3 in amino acids: CASSLGPPQAGGRQFF. The CDR3, as DNA: TGTGCCAGCAGCTTAGGGCCCCCTCAGGCGGGGGGGCGACAGTTCTTC.

Only a few counts were recorded for this clone. The chain couples TRBV9 to TRBJ1-1; D possibly corresponds to TRBD1 (6 bases). Germline V lookup: CDR1 SGDLS, CDR2 YYNGEE. The CDR3 has 14 amino acids. Trimming took 2 bases from V and 5 from J, leaving 13 bases between them. The CDR3 bases are TGTGCCAGCAGCGTGGGGGGCAGGGTGACTGAAGCTTTCTTT. This encodes CASSVGGRVTEAFF.

The CDR3 here is CASSSGISYNEQFF. CDR3 sequence (DNA): TGCGCCAGCAGCTCCGGGATCTCCTACAATGAGCAGTTCTTC. The V call is TRBV5-1, the J call TRBJ2-1, with D maybe TRBD2 (5 bases). Germline V gene data show CDR1 as SGHRS and CDR2 as YFSETQ. Trimming removed 3 bases from V and 0 bases from J, with 7 bases in between. The CDR3 consists of 14 residues.

The rearrangement uses TRBV5-4 and TRBJ1-2; D remains unclear. The CDR3 totals 13 residues. Deletions cut 4 bases from V and 3 bases from J, with 10 bases between. Per the germline V gene, CDR1 is SGHNT and CDR2 is YYREEE (reference sequence). Here the CDR3 reads CASSLGSDYGYTF. The DNA of the CDR3 is TGTGCCAGCAGCCTCGGCAGCGACTATGGCTACACCTTC.

The CDR3 spells CASSSLGGLFF. Written as DNA, the CDR3 is TGTGCCAGCAGCTCGCTGGGGGGACTGTTTTTT. J is TRBJ1-4 and V is TRBV7-2; TRBD1 might be the D (5 bases). Germline V gene lookup returns CDR1 SGHTA and CDR2 FQGNSA. V shed 4 bases and J shed 13 bases, with 10 bases lying between them. The CDR3 totals 11 residues.